The clone carrying this T cell receptor (beta chain) was seen a few times. Its target is not known. Using immunoSEQ multiplex PCR, the repertoire was profiled, and TCRdb retains in-frame clones only, with some absent. The data show 50,000 or so clones, 65% to 80% seen once. At the end of roughly 9 days of culture, CD4+ T cells were isolated. This CDR3 is 13 amino acids long. Germline assignment: CDR1 LGHNA and CDR2 YSLEER. The V end lost 4 bases, the J end lost 0 bases, and 6 bases lay between the germline ends. This entry comes from a study of vaccination effects on CD4 cells after COVID-19. This receptor was taken from a human donor who received a COVID-19 vaccine. Sequencing was performed on CD4+ T cells from PBMCs cultured without peptide, taken before COVID-19 vaccination. The chain is built from TRBV4-3 and TRBJ1-1; D ambiguous. The CDR3 sequence is CASSPWMNTEAFF. The CDR3 nucleotides read TGCGCCAGCAGCCCATGGATGAACACTGAAGCTTTCTTT.